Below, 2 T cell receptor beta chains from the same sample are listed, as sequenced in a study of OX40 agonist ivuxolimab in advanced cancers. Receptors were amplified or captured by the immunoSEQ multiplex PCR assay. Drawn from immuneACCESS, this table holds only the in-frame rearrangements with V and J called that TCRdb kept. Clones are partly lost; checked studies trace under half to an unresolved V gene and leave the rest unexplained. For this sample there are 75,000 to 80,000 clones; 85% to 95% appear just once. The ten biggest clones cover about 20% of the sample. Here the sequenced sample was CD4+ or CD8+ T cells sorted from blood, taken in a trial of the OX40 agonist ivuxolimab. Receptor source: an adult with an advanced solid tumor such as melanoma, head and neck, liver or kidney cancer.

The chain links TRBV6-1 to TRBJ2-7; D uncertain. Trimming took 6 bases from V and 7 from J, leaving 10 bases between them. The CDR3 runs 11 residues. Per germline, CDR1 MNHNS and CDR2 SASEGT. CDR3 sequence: CASRYSGEQYF. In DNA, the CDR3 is TGTGCCAGCAGGTACTCGGGTGAGCAGTACTTC.

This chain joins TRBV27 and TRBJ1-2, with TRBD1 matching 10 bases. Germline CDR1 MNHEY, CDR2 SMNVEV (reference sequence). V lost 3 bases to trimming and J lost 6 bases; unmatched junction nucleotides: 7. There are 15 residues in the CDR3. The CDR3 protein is CASSFGTGDWHGYTF. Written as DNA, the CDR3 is TGTGCCAGCAGTTTCGGGACAGGGGATTGGCATGGCTACACCTTC.